One and the same sample provided the 32 T cell receptor beta chains below, sequenced in a study of T cells in Graves' hyperthyroidism and ophthalmopathy. The source material, RNA transcripts, was used to amplify TCR beta CDR3 regions. The study used the HTBI primer set for a first-round RT-PCR of the TCR CDR3. One entry per CDR3 protein results from TCRdb running MiXCR on the multiplex PCR reads. The data hold a few hundred thousand distinct CDR3 sequences, with roughly 12% observed a single time. Material for sequencing was blood. The receptors here all came from a man under 40 with Graves' hyperthyroidism that later progressed to Graves' ophthalmopathy.

This clonotype was seen repeatedly, ten times or more. The rearrangement joins TRBV6-5 to TRBJ2-5, with 9 nucleotides matching TRBD2. J gave up 5 bases and V 0 bases, and 7 bases lay outside the gene matches. The CDR3 totals 16 residues. The germline V gene has CDR1 MNHEY and CDR2 SVGAGI. DNA for the CDR3: TGTGCCAGCAGTTACTCTTTGCGGGGGGGCGGGGAGACCCAGTACTTC. Residues: CASSYSLRGGGETQYF.

This clonotype was seen ten or more times. This chain links TRBV5-5 with TRBJ1-4, with D unresolved. Germline V gene lookup returns CDR1 SGHKS and CDR2 YYEKEE (reference sequence). This CDR3 is 12 amino acids long. V was shortened by 0 bases and J by 8 bases, with 5 bases between the two germline ends. The CDR3 nucleotides are TGTGCCAGCAGCTTGGATATGGAAAAACTGTTTTTT. This encodes CASSLDMEKLFF.

This clonotype was picked up many times. The chain joins TRBV24-1 to TRBJ1-2; the match to TRBD1 covers 7 bases. This CDR3 is built from 15 residues. V trimming: 3 bases; J trimming: 2 bases; junction bases outside the gene matches: 5. Germline lookup yields CDR1 KGHDR and CDR2 SFDVKD. CDR3 sequence: CATSDPGQSNYGYTF. The CDR3 bases are TGTGCCACCAGTGATCCGGGACAGTCCAACTATGGCTACACCTTC.

This clonotype was recorded many times. The rearrangement joins TRBV12-3 or TRBV12-4 to TRBJ1-2; a weak D match, TRBD1 (6 bases). V was clipped by 5 bases and J by 4 bases, with 17 bases between them. The length of the CDR3 is 15 residues. CDR3 DNA sequence: TGTGCCAGCAGTCTACTCCGGGACATTCGCTATGGCTACACCTTC. Protein product: CASSLLRDIRYGYTF.

This clonotype was seen a handful of times. V gene TRBV27 combines with J gene TRBJ2-1, with D uncertain. CDR3 size: 14 residues. CDR1 and CDR2 from the germline V gene are MNHEY and SMNVEV (reference sequence). The V and J ends lost 3 bases and 8 bases respectively, with 14 bases between them. The CDR3 spells CASSLGQKLYEQFF. The CDR3 nucleotides read TGTGCCAGCAGTTTGGGCCAAAAACTCTATGAGCAGTTCTTC.

There are a few counts of this clonotype. V usage is TRBV11-3 and J usage is TRBJ2-3, with TRBD2 matching 13 bases. Germline CDR1 SGHNT, CDR2 YENEEA. V shed 5 bases and J 11 bases; nucleotides not matched to a gene: 10. The CDR3 loop spans 15 amino acids. CDR3 loop: CASSPGTSGDPGQYF. For the CDR3, the DNA is TGTGCCAGCAGCCCCGGGACTAGCGGGGACCCAGGGCAGTATTTT.

This clonotype was seen only a few times. This chain uses TRBV7-9 with TRBJ2-1; 9 nucleotides match TRBD1. This CDR3 region has 16 residues. Germline CDR1 is SEHNR and CDR2 is FQNEAQ (reference sequence). V was pared by 5 bases and J by 4 bases, with 9 bases of the junction left unmatched. The CDR3 DNA reads as TGTGCCAGCAGCCTGCTGGGACAGGGACATTACAATGAGCAGTTCTTC. As protein: CASSLLGQGHYNEQFF.

The chain has TRBV4-1 and TRBJ1-2; 7 bases map to TRBD1. CDR3 length: 15 amino acids. The trim removed 4 bases at V and 2 bases at J, leaving 7 bases unmatched. The V gene's germline CDR1 is MGHRA and CDR2 YSYEKL. The DNA of the CDR3 is TGCGCCAGCAGCCGGAACTCACAGGGGAACTATGGCTACACCTTC. Translation gives CASSRNSQGNYGYTF.

This clonotype was seen ten or more times. The chain joins TRBV9 to TRBJ1-4; D is unclear. Germline V gene sequence: CDR1 SGDLS, CDR2 YYNGEE. V lost 0 bases, J lost 8 bases, and 14 bases lay in between. The CDR3 sequence is 15 residues long. The CDR3 bases are TGTGCCAGCAGCGTAGCTACGGCTTGGGGAGAAAAACTGTTTTTT. Translation gives CASSVATAWGEKLFF. Full variable domain (remainder filled in from reference TRBV9 and TRBJ1-4): DSGVTQTPKHLITATGQRVTLRCSPRSGDLSVYWYQQSLDQGLQFLIQYYNGEERAKGNILERFSAQQFPDLHSELNLSSLELGDSALYFCASSVATAWGEKLFFGSGTQLSVL.

The chain links TRBV4-2 to TRBJ2-3, with 11 bases lining up with TRBD2. Germline CDR1 reads LGHNA; CDR2 reads YNFKEQ. Trimming removed 4 bases from V and 4 bases from J; junction bases left unmatched: 7. The CDR3 spans 16 residues. The CDR3 loop is CASSRQLAGVADTQYF. The CDR3 DNA reads TGTGCCAGCAGCCGCCAACTAGCGGGGGTAGCAGATACGCAGTATTTT.

This clonotype was detected ten times or more. V gene TRBV3-1 combines with J gene TRBJ2-5; TRBD2 matches at 13 bases. J lost 1 base, V lost 1 base, and 0 bases had no gene match. Germline V CDR1 and CDR2: LGHDT, YNNKEL (reference sequence). CDR3 length: 16 residues. CDR3 residues: CASSQGTSGGQETQYF. CDR3 bases: TGTGCCAGCAGCCAAGGGACTAGCGGGGGCCAAGAGACCCAGTACTTC.

The chain couples TRBV7-9 to TRBJ2-5; maybe TRBD1 (6 bases). The CDR3 consists of 15 residues. The germline V gene encodes CDR1 SEHNR and CDR2 FQNEAQ (reference sequence). Trimming cost V 4 bases and J 2 bases, with 14 bases left between them. CDR3 region: CASSSTYRVQETQYF. The CDR3 region has the DNA TGTGCCAGCAGCTCGACTTACAGGGTACAAGAGACCCAGTACTTC.

This clonotype was found a few times. The gene calls are TRBV6-2 or TRBV6-3 and TRBJ1-5, with no clear D. V dropped 0 bases and J dropped 4 bases, with 7 bases sitting between them. Germline CDR1 MNHEY, CDR2 SVGEGT. This CDR3 has 14 residues. CDR3 nucleotides: TGTGCCAGCAGTTACTCATGGGCGAATCAGCCCCAGCATTTT. It codes for CASSYSWANQPQHF.

The gene calls are TRBV6-2 or TRBV6-3 and TRBJ2-3; D uncertain. This CDR3 comprises 12 residues. V was cut by 2 bases and J by 5 bases, with 5 bases left in between. Germline V gene lookup returns CDR1 MNHEY and CDR2 SVGEGT. The CDR3 DNA reads as TGTGCCAGCAGTTACCGGCAAGATACGCAGTATTTT. It yields the protein CASSYRQDTQYF.

This clonotype was counted only a few times. The rearrangement uses TRBV9 and TRBJ2-2; D call uncertain. Trimming took off 4 bases at V and 0 bases at J, with 13 bases between the two ends. CDR1 is SGDLS and CDR2 is YYNGEE in the germline V gene. CDR3 size: 16 residues. The CDR3 is CASSTRWAPNTGELFF. In nucleotides, the CDR3 is TGTGCCAGCAGCACCCGATGGGCCCCGAACACCGGGGAGCTGTTTTTT. Complete variable domain (other parts from reference TRBV9 and TRBJ2-2): DSGVTQTPKHLITATGQRVTLRCSPRSGDLSVYWYQQSLDQGLQFLIQYYNGEERAKGNILERFSAQQFPDLHSELNLSSLELGDSALYFCASSTRWAPNTGELFFGEGSRLTVL.

About this clonotype: A clone one base away is much larger, so this may be a read error. The chain uses TRBV20-1 and TRBJ1-6; D is ambiguous. The CDR3 runs 13 residues. Germline values: CDR1 DFQATT, CDR2 SNEGSKA (reference sequence). Trimming removed 7 bases from V and 2 bases from J, with 9 bases in between. CDR3 amino acids: CSVGSPYNSPLHF. In DNA, the CDR3 is TGCAGTGTGGGGAGCCCCTATAATTCACCCCTCCACTTT.

The chain recombines TRBV29-1 with TRBJ1-3; no firm D call. CDR3 length equals 21 residues. From germline, CDR1 is SQVTM and CDR2 ANQGSEA. Trimming stripped 4 bases from V and 0 bases from J, with 31 bases between. CDR3 in amino acids: CSVVGATVTYLTWRSGNTIYF. DNA of the CDR3: TGCAGCGTTGTCGGAGCTACGGTGACATATTTAACTTGGCGCTCTGGAAACACCATATATTTT.

The V gene is TRBV2, the J gene TRBJ2-6; D tentatively fits TRBD1 or TRBD2 (7 bases each). Trimming removed 5 bases at V and 2 bases at J, with 22 bases between. CDR3 length: 19 amino acids. In germline, CDR1 is SNHLY, CDR2 FYNNEI. CDR3 DNA sequence: TGTGCCAGCAGTAGGGGGCGGGGGAGGCACCTGGCTGGGGCCAACGTCCTGACTTTC. Amino acid sequence: CASSRGRGRHLAGANVLTF.

The V call is TRBV6-1, the J call TRBJ1-2, with D unresolved. V gave up 2 bases and J gave up 4 bases, with 8 bases separating them. The V gene's germline CDR1 is MNHNS and CDR2 SASEGT. The CDR3 loop spans 13 amino acids. The CDR3 DNA reads TGTGCCAGCAGTGAACGGCAGCTCTATGGCTACACCTTC. Residues: CASSERQLYGYTF.

This clonotype was observed a handful of times. This rearrangement joins TRBV27 to TRBJ2-3, with 11 bases identical to TRBD2. The CDR3 is made up of 15 amino acids. Germline CDR1 MNHEY, CDR2 SMNVEV (reference sequence). After removal of 6 bases from V and 3 bases from J, the junction contained 5 bases not matched to a gene. The CDR3 nucleotides are TGTGCCAGCAGCGCTAGCGGGGGGTTGACAGATACGCAGTATTTT. It translates to CASSASGGLTDTQYF.

This clonotype was observed a few times. The chain carries TRBV18 and TRBJ2-1, with D possibly TRBD2 on 5 matching bases. The CDR3 is 13 residues long. Germline loops: CDR1 KGHSH, CDR2 LQKENI. Trimming took off 4 bases at V and 5 bases at J, with 9 bases between the two ends. Here the CDR3 reads CASSQDSNNEQFF. The CDR3 DNA reads TGTGCCAGCTCACAGGACTCAAACAATGAGCAGTTCTTC.

This clonotype was picked up a small number of times. The chain has TRBV20-1 and TRBJ2-3; TRBD2 aligns across 11 bases. Germline assignment: CDR1 DFQATT and CDR2 SNEGSKA (reference sequence). The CDR3 totals 16 residues. V lost 2 bases to trimming and J lost 2 bases; unmatched junction nucleotides: 6. The CDR3 DNA reads TGCAGTGCTAGACAGGCTAGCGGGGGGAACACAGATACGCAGTATTTT. It translates to CSARQASGGNTDTQYF.

This clonotype was found a few times. The chain combines TRBV14 with TRBJ2-3; D possibly corresponds to TRBD2 (6 bases). Germline V lookup: CDR1 SGHDN, CDR2 FVKESK. CDR3 length: 16 amino acids. V lost 0 bases and J 4 bases, leaving 14 bases between the germline ends. The DNA for the CDR3 is TGTGCCAGCAGCCAAGAACGTGGGACTCCACCAGATACGCAGTATTTT. Translated, it gives CASSQERGTPPDTQYF.

A few counts support this clonotype. The V call is TRBV12-5, the J call TRBJ2-5; TRBD1 might be the D (5 bases). CDR3 size: 14 residues. Trimming cost V 6 bases and J 5 bases, with 16 bases left between them. Per the germline V gene, CDR1 is LGHNT and CDR2 is FRNRAP. The CDR3 here is CASGWGRAVETQYF. The CDR3 DNA reads as TGTGCTAGTGGCTGGGGCAGGGCGGTGGAGACCCAGTACTTC.

This clonotype showed up many times. The gene calls are TRBV11-3 and TRBJ2-2; a weak D match, TRBD1 (5 bases). The CDR3 totals 13 residues. The V gene lost 0 bases and the J gene lost 6 bases, with 5 bases spanning the gap. Germline V gene data show CDR1 as SGHNT and CDR2 as YENEEA. CDR3 in amino acids: CASSLEGAGELFF. The CDR3 coding sequence is TGTGCCAGCAGCTTAGAAGGGGCCGGGGAGCTGTTTTTT.

V gene TRBV30 combines with J gene TRBJ1-2, with D uncertain. Germline loops: CDR1 GTSNPN, CDR2 SVGIG (reference sequence). Trimming stripped 4 bases from V and 4 bases from J, with 19 bases between. The CDR3 is 15 residues long. CDR3 sequence: CAWKGQAAPFYGYTF. As DNA, the CDR3 is TGTGCCTGGAAAGGGCAGGCCGCCCCATTCTATGGCTACACCTTC.

This clonotype was seen ten or more times. The chain combines TRBV30 with TRBJ1-1, with unresolved D. The CDR3 length is 12 residues. Trimming took off 5 bases at V and 1 base at J, with 8 bases between the two ends. The germline CDR1 and CDR2 sequences are GTSNPN and SVGIG (reference sequence). The CDR3 region has the DNA TGTGCCTGGGACATCACGAACACTGAAGCTTTCTTT. Amino acids: CAWDITNTEAFF.

This clonotype was counted at least ten times. This chain connects TRBV20-1 to TRBJ1-4, with a weak D call TRBD1 (5 bases). Germline-derived CDR1 and CDR2 are DFQATT and SNEGSKA (reference sequence). V was clipped by 1 base and J by 7 bases, with 7 bases between them. The CDR3 runs 12 residues. This CDR3 reads CSARVRGEKLFF. DNA for the CDR3: TGCAGTGCTAGAGTTAGGGGTGAAAAACTGTTTTTT.

This clonotype showed up many times. The V call is TRBV3-1, the J call TRBJ1-6; D is undetermined. The CDR3 contains 15 residues. V was clipped by 6 bases and J by 10 bases, with 19 bases between them. The germline V gene encodes CDR1 LGHDT and CDR2 YNNKEL (reference sequence). CDR3 region: CASSPFGRSRSPLHF. CDR3 DNA: TGTGCCAGCAGTCCGTTCGGGCGCTCTCGGTCACCCCTCCACTTT.

This clonotype has more than one count but fewer than ten. No conserved phenylalanine or tryptophan is present at the end of the CDR3, so a read error is the likely explanation. The gene calls are TRBV28 and TRBJ1-2; 7 bases agree with TRBD1. The CDR3 has 18 amino acids. In germline, CDR1 is MDHEN, CDR2 SYDVKM. After removal of 5 bases from V and 2 bases from J, the junction contained 17 bases not matched to a gene. This CDR3 is CASSLLIPPDRKNYGYTL. The CDR3 nucleotides are TGTGCCAGCAGTCTTTTAATCCCCCCGGACAGGAAAAACTATGGCTACACCCTC.

This clonotype was found many times. The chain combines TRBV2 with TRBJ1-5; 8 bases line up with TRBD1. This CDR3 spans 17 amino acids. Germline CDR1 and CDR2: SNHLY and FYNNEI. J lost 0 bases, V lost 4 bases, and 8 bases had no gene match. In DNA form, the CDR3 reads TGTGCCAGCAGTGTCCGGGACAGGACACATAGCAATCAGCCCCAGCATTTT. Its translation is CASSVRDRTHSNQPQHF.

This chain uses TRBV7-8 with TRBJ2-1; D possibly uses TRBD1 or TRBD2 (5 bases each). The CDR3 extends over 17 amino acids. Trimming shortened V by 0 bases and J by 4 bases, and 16 bases separated the two germline ends. The germline CDR1 and CDR2 sequences are SGHVS and FQNEAQ. In DNA form, the CDR3 reads TGTGCCAGCAGCTTAGCAGAGGGGCCTCAAACTTACAATGAGCAGTTCTTC. Protein product: CASSLAEGPQTYNEQFF.